A single sample gave rise to the 27 T cell receptor beta chains below, sequenced in a study of cytomegalovirus exposure and HLA in healthy donors listed by TCRdb under 2017. The library was obtained by the immunoSEQ multiplex PCR assay. A mixture of 60 forward primers for TCR Vbeta segments and 13 reverse primers for TCR Jbeta segments was used in the multiplex PCR. TCRdb took over this immuneACCESS table, retaining in-frame rearrangements with V and J assigned. Such tables are incomplete; in checked studies, under half of the missing clones stem from an unresolved V gene, and the remainder is unexplained. The sample contains 70,000 to 80,000 clones, around four fifths of them found a single time. The ten largest clonotypes hold 8% to 9.5% of the sample. Specimen: PBMCs. These receptors originate from a woman aged 40 to 50 in good health and CMV-seropositive.

The chain combines TRBV5-5 with TRBJ1-4; maybe TRBD1 (5 bases). The CDR3 spans 17 residues. V lost 2 bases and J lost 2, with 16 bases in between. Germline loops: CDR1 SGHKS, CDR2 YYEKEE (reference sequence). CDR3 in amino acids: CASSFDFPGGTNEKLFF. For the CDR3, the DNA is TGTGCCAGCAGCTTCGATTTCCCTGGGGGGACTAATGAAAAACTGTTTTTT.

The rearrangement links TRBV28 to TRBJ2-7; D perhaps matches TRBD2 (5 bases). Trimming shortened V by 10 bases and J by 7 bases, and 11 bases separated the two germline ends. CDR1 is MDHEN, CDR2 SYDVKM, per germline. The CDR3 is 10 amino acids. The CDR3 coding sequence is TGTGCCACGAGGGTAGAAGAGCAGTACTTC. It codes for CATRVEEQYF. Filled out from reference TRBV28 and TRBJ2-7, the complete variable domain reads DVKVTQSSRYLVKRTGEKVFLECVQDMDHENMFWYRQDPGLGLRLIYFSYDVKMKEKGDIPEGYSVSREKKERFSLILESASTNQTSMYLCATRVEEQYFGPGTRLTVT.

The rearrangement links TRBV5-1 to TRBJ2-1, with a weak D call TRBD1 (5 bases). Trimming cost V 2 bases and J 3 bases, with 9 bases left between them. The CDR3 contains 14 residues. Germline V lookup: CDR1 SGHRS, CDR2 YFSETQ. For the CDR3, the DNA is TGCGCCAGCAGCTTCCCGGACAACTACAATGAGCAGTTCTTC. Translation: CASSFPDNYNEQFF.

V usage is TRBV7-8 and J usage is TRBJ1-1; 9 positions match TRBD1. This CDR3 is built from 17 residues. V dropped 0 bases and J dropped 5; count of bases not matched to a gene: 10. Germline V gene lookup returns CDR1 SGHVS and CDR2 FQNEAQ. CDR3 loop: CASSLAQGARTNTEAFF. The CDR3 nucleotides read TGTGCCAGCAGCTTAGCACAGGGGGCGCGAACGAATACTGAAGCTTTCTTT.

The V call is TRBV5-1, the J call TRBJ1-6; 11 bases align to TRBD1. The CDR3 has 16 residues. Germline V gene lookup returns CDR1 SGHRS and CDR2 YFSETQ. Germline trimming cut 5 bases from V and 10 bases from J; bases unmatched to any gene: 11. In DNA form, the CDR3 reads TGCGCCAGCAGGCGGACAGGGGGCGCTTACGGATCACCCCTCCACTTT. It translates to CASRRTGGAYGSPLHF.

The sample holds a few counts of this clone. This chain joins TRBV6-6 and TRBJ1-1; no clear D gene. The CDR3 contains 12 residues. V was cut by 5 bases and J by 1 base, with 5 bases left in between. The germline V gene has CDR1 MNHNY and CDR2 SVGAGI (reference sequence). CDR3 loop: CASSIKNTEAFF. The CDR3 region has the DNA TGTGCCAGCAGTATCAAGAACACTGAAGCTTTCTTT.

In the case of this clone: One end of the junction is discordant with germline, which a read error may explain. The chain carries TRBV19 and TRBJ1-2; D is possibly TRBD1 (6 bases). This CDR3 has 12 residues. Germline CDR1 LNHDA, CDR2 SQIVND (reference sequence). CDR3 protein: CASIQGYYGYTF. The CDR3 DNA sequence: TGTGCCAGCATACAGGGCTACTATGGCTACACCTTT.

This chain links TRBV6-6 with TRBJ2-7; unclear D gene. This CDR3 region has 11 residues. Germline V gene sequence: CDR1 MNHNY, CDR2 SVGAGI (reference sequence). V dropped 4 bases and J dropped 3 bases, with 4 bases sitting between them. Written as DNA, the CDR3 is TGTGCCAGCAGTTTAATCTACGAGCAGTACTTC. Translated: CASSLIYEQYF.

The V and J genes are TRBV6-5 and TRBJ2-3; D is possibly TRBD2 (5 bases). V shed 6 bases and J shed 0 bases, with 16 bases lying between them. The CDR3 spans 16 residues. Per germline, CDR1 MNHEY and CDR2 SVGAGI. This CDR3 is CASSYRGAPSTDTQYF. In DNA, the CDR3 is TGTGCCAGCAGCTACCGGGGAGCACCTAGCACAGATACGCAGTATTTT.

This chain connects TRBV19 to TRBJ2-7, with TRBD2 matching 8 bases. The length of the CDR3 is 15 residues. CDR1 LNHDA and CDR2 SQIVND come from the germline V gene (reference sequence). The ends lost 6 bases at V and 3 bases at J; junction bases unmatched: 10. CDR3 loop: CASSAPSGSFYEQYF. CDR3 nucleotides: TGTGCCAGTAGCGCCCCTAGCGGGTCCTTCTACGAGCAGTACTTC.

The J gene is TRBJ2-3, the V gene TRBV11-1; 11 bases align to TRBD2. Per germline, CDR1 SGHAT and CDR2 FQDESV (reference sequence). The junction had 4 bases not matched to a gene; V was cut back by 3 bases and J by 2 bases. The CDR3 spans 16 residues. As DNA, the CDR3 is TGTGCCAGCAGCTTTCTAGCGGGGGGAGTCACAGATACGCAGTATTTT. Encoded protein: CASSFLAGGVTDTQYF.

The rearrangement uses TRBV19 and TRBJ2-3; D perhaps matches TRBD1 (5 bases). Germline V gene sequence: CDR1 LNHDA, CDR2 SQIVND (reference sequence). V lost 4 bases and J 2 bases, leaving 13 bases between the germline ends. CDR3 length: 15 residues. CDR3 amino acids: CASSTLGQYTDTQYF. As DNA, the CDR3 is TGTGCCAGTAGTACCCTGGGGCAGTACACAGATACGCAGTATTTT. Drawing the rest from reference TRBV19 and TRBJ2-3, the complete variable domain is DGGITQSPKYLFRKEGQNVTLSCEQNLNHDAMYWYRQDPGQGLRLIYYSQIVNDFQKGDIAEGYSVSREKKESFPLTVTSAQKNPTAFYLCASSTLGQYTDTQYFGPGTRLTVL.

This clone was seen a handful of times. The genes are TRBV9 and TRBJ2-5, with D tentatively TRBD1 (5 bases). V lost 0 bases to trimming and J lost 5 bases, with 17 bases between them. Germline CDR1 reads SGDLS; CDR2 reads YYNGEE. The CDR3 has 16 residues. The CDR3 loop reads CASSVGGAPGRETQYF. The CDR3 coding sequence is TGTGCCAGCAGCGTAGGTGGGGCACCTGGGCGGGAGACCCAGTACTTC.

V is TRBV30 and J is TRBJ1-1; possibly TRBD1 for D (6 bases). V was shortened by 2 bases and J by 0 bases, with 10 bases between the two germline ends. The CDR3 is 14 amino acids. Germline CDR1 and CDR2: GTSNPN and SVGIG (reference sequence). The DNA of the CDR3 is TGTGCCTGGAGTTTAGGACAGTTGAACACTGAAGCTTTCTTT. This gives the protein CAWSLGQLNTEAFF.

This clone has just a few counts. The V gene is TRBV7-8, the J gene TRBJ2-2; D is perhaps TRBD1 (6 bases). Germline-derived CDR1 and CDR2 are SGHVS and FQNEAQ. This CDR3 is built from 13 residues. Trimming removed 11 bases from V and 4 bases from J, with 14 bases in between. CDR3 in amino acids: CAAGGSGTGELFF. The DNA of the CDR3 is TGTGCCGCTGGGGGCTCGGGCACCGGGGAGCTGTTTTTT.

J is TRBJ2-3 and V is TRBV9; a possible D gene is TRBD2 (6 bases). This CDR3 is 15 amino acids long. V was cut by 2 bases and J by 4 bases, with 14 bases left in between. Germline CDR1 reads SGDLS; CDR2 reads YYNGEE. Here the CDR3 reads CASSVGAGISDTQYF. The CDR3 coding sequence is TGTGCCAGCAGCGTTGGGGCGGGAATTTCAGATACGCAGTATTTT. The full variable domain, in which reference TRBV9 and TRBJ2-3 provide the parts outside the CDR3, is DSGVTQTPKHLITATGQRVTLRCSPRSGDLSVYWYQQSLDQGLQFLIQYYNGEERAKGNILERFSAQQFPDLHSELNLSSLELGDSALYFCASSVGAGISDTQYFGPGTRLTVL.

The V gene is TRBV10-3, the J gene TRBJ2-7; 9 bases agree with TRBD1. The CDR3 extends over 14 amino acids. Germline values: CDR1 ENHRY, CDR2 SYGVKD. V shed 7 bases and J 5 bases; nucleotides not matched to a gene: 9. The CDR3, as DNA: TGTGCCATCAACCCCGGACAGGGGTTCAACGAGCAGTACTTC. Translation gives CAINPGQGFNEQYF.

The rearrangement joins TRBV29-1 to TRBJ2-1; D gene uncertain. V lost 3 bases to trimming and J lost 7 bases, with 10 bases between them. The V gene's germline CDR1 is SQVTM and CDR2 ANQGSEA. The CDR3 has 12 residues. As DNA, the CDR3 is TGCAGCGTTGACCTCTCCGGGAATGAGCAGTTCTTC. Its translation is CSVDLSGNEQFF.

The CDR3 loop is CASSLKPVGGYYGYTF. The CDR3 DNA sequence: TGTGCCAGCAGCCTGAAACCTGTAGGGGGCTACTATGGCTACACCTTC. The V and J genes are TRBV5-5 and TRBJ1-2; TRBD1 aligns across 7 bases. V trimming: 4 bases; J trimming: 3 bases; junction bases outside the gene matches: 12. The CDR3 contains 16 residues. CDR1 and CDR2 from the germline V gene are SGHKS and YYEKEE (reference sequence).

The CDR3 here is CASSQAGAGGYNEQFF. In DNA, the CDR3 is TGCGCCAGCAGCCAAGCGGGAGCGGGGGGATACAATGAGCAGTTCTTC. J is TRBJ2-1 and V is TRBV4-1, with TRBD2 identical over 9 bases. V was clipped by 1 base and J by 4 bases; unmatched bases: 5. CDR3 length: 16 residues. From germline, CDR1 is MGHRA and CDR2 YSYEKL.

The chain is built from TRBV28 and TRBJ2-3, with 9 nucleotides matching TRBD2. V shed 1 base and J 4 bases; nucleotides not matched to a gene: 6. The CDR3 is 16 amino acids. Germline CDR1 and CDR2: MDHEN and SYDVKM. The CDR3 DNA sequence: TGTGCCAGCAGTTTATATGGCGGGGGGGCATCAGATACGCAGTATTTT. This gives the protein CASSLYGGGASDTQYF. Supplemented by reference TRBV28 and TRBJ2-3, the full variable domain reads DVKVTQSSRYLVKRTGEKVFLECVQDMDHENMFWYRQDPGLGLRLIYFSYDVKMKEKGDIPEGYSVSREKKERFSLILESASTNQTSMYLCASSLYGGGASDTQYFGPGTRLTVL.

This rearrangement joins TRBV5-1 to TRBJ1-5; the match to TRBD1 covers 7 bases. V lost 1 base and J lost 5; bases outside the gene matches: 6. This CDR3 is built from 15 residues. The germline CDR1 and CDR2 sequences are SGHRS and YFSETQ. The CDR3 sequence: CASSLTGDSYQPQHF. As DNA, the CDR3 is TGCGCCAGCAGCTTGACAGGGGATTCATATCAGCCCCAGCATTTT.

V gene TRBV27 combines with J gene TRBJ1-1; 9 bases align to TRBD1. CDR3 size: 15 residues. Germline CDR1 and CDR2: MNHEY and SMNVEV (reference sequence). With 2 bases clipped from V and 4 bases from J, the junction kept 5 bases outside the gene matches. CDR3 sequence reads: CASSLMGQGPTEAFF. Here the CDR3 DNA reads TGTGCCAGCAGTTTAATGGGACAGGGCCCCACTGAAGCTTTCTTT.

The chain has TRBV6-5 and TRBJ2-7; D is perhaps TRBD1 (5 bases). Trimming cost V 0 bases and J 2 bases, with 11 bases left between them. CDR3 length: 15 residues. CDR1 is MNHEY and CDR2 is SVGAGI in the germline V gene. The DNA for the CDR3 is TGTGCCAGCAGTTACTCGACTCAGGGTACCTACGAGCAGTACTTC. Protein sequence: CASSYSTQGTYEQYF.

This chain uses TRBV7-2 with TRBJ2-5; TRBD1 agrees at 7 bases. Germline V gene sequence: CDR1 SGHTA, CDR2 FQGNSA. The CDR3 is 14 amino acids. Unmatched junction bases numbered 5, after V lost 5 bases and J lost 2 bases. The CDR3 region has the DNA TGTGCCAGCAGCGCCTCAGGGGGACAAGAGACCCAGTACTTC. Translating gives CASSASGGQETQYF.

This clone was counted between two and nine times. This chain joins TRBV5-6 and TRBJ1-1; D may be TRBD1 (5 bases). CDR1 is SGHDT and CDR2 is YYEEEE in the germline V gene. V was trimmed by 4 bases and J by 14 bases, leaving 21 bases between them. The CDR3 covers 13 residues. DNA for the CDR3: TGTGCCAGCAGCCCGACAGAAGGCCGGAGTAAGTTCTTT. This sequence encodes CASSPTEGRSKFF.

J is TRBJ2-5 and V is TRBV5-6; D is possibly TRBD1 (5 bases). V lost 0 bases to trimming and J lost 5 bases, with 14 bases between them. The CDR3 is 15 amino acids. Germline values: CDR1 SGHDT, CDR2 YYEEEE. The CDR3 DNA follows: TGTGCCAGCAGCTTGGGGACACACCCCCCGGAGACCCAGTACTTC. Its protein is CASSLGTHPPETQYF.